This T cell receptor (beta chain) was profiled in a study of radiotherapy plus CTLA-4 blockade in lung cancer. Study-wide points: Early blood T cell clone changes and increased post-radiation serum interferon-beta were reportedly the strongest response predictors. Tumor-derived TCR clones expanded in blood after radiotherapy plus ipilimumab.

About this clone itself: The target antigen is unknown.

The data were produced by immunoSEQ multiplex PCR, yet TCRdb's version contains in-frame clones alone and is incomplete. The data show more than 95,000 clones, about four fifths seen once. After removal of 6 bases from V and 1 base from J, the junction contained 4 bases not matched to a gene. Germline CDR1 and CDR2: SNHLY and FYNNEI. This CDR3 has 15 residues. Focal radiation and CTLA-4 blockade (ipilimumab) were tested in chemo-refractory metastatic non-small-cell lung cancer patients. This material consisted of peripheral blood, taken from a patient treated with radiotherapy plus ipilimumab. The TCR sequence derives from a human donor with non-small cell lung cancer who had a partial response to radiotherapy plus ipilimumab. Some clones in this sample may be carry-over from other donors' samples. J is TRBJ2-1 and V is TRBV2, with TRBD1 matching 9 bases. CDR3 coding DNA: TGTGCCAGCAGCCCCGGGACAGGGTCCTACAATGAGCAGTTCTTC. Translated, it gives CASSPGTGSYNEQFF.